This TCR beta chain emerged from a study of PD-1 blockade in mismatch repair-deficient tumors. Study details: Enrolled about 2013-2017, patients had progressing, pretreated mismatch repair-deficient cancers of over nine types. Study-level points and caveats: Rapid post-treatment expansion, then contraction, generally preceding radiologic response, marked tumor-resident clones.

Sequencing was performed with immunoSEQ multiplex PCR; in TCRdb, only in-frame clones are kept and a portion is missing. The sample holds around 100,000 clones, approximately 80% seen once. Every patient had mismatch repair deficiency by PCR or immunohistochemistry. The TCR-sequenced patients were a few responders to pembrolizumab. The CDR3 spans 12 residues. Germline V gives CDR1 MNHNY, CDR2 SVGAGI (reference sequence). Trimming cost V 4 bases and J 7 bases, with 7 bases left between them. There are a few counts of this clone. Its antigen remains unidentified. The receptor was isolated from an adult with mismatch repair-deficient cancer. Sequencing used peripheral blood, obtained about 60 weeks after starting pembrolizumab. The chain has TRBV6-6 and TRBJ2-2; D perhaps matches TRBD1 (5 bases). The chain's CDR3 is CASSSGYGELFF. CDR3 bases: TGTGCCAGCAGTTCAGGGTACGGGGAGCTGTTTTTT.